This T cell receptor beta chain was identified during a study of lymphopenia after photon versus proton radiotherapy. Data came from immunoSEQ multiplex PCR; TCRdb stores just in-frame clones and leaves some out. Of about 42,000 clones in the sample, about four fifths were seen once. Points from the study as a whole: After the lymphocyte nadir, photon-treated repertoires showed oligoclonal expansion, especially of CD8+ Temra cells. In patients who died, overall survival fell as post-nadir TCR diversity dropped more. Proton therapy kept repertoires fairly stable, unlike photons, which gained effector/memory cells.

Trimming removed 6 bases from V and 7 bases from J; junction bases left unmatched: 13. This CDR3 has 15 amino acids. Germline loops: CDR1 MNHEY, CDR2 SMNVEV (reference sequence). A note on this clone: Its antigen is not identified.

The rearrangement uses TRBV27 and TRBJ2-7, with TRBD1 matching over 9 bases. Specimen: peripheral blood, collected from a patient treated with proton-based radiotherapy. This TCR was recovered from a woman aged 70 to 79 with pancreatic cancer. The CDR3 nucleotides read TGTGCCAGCAGGCAACCGGGACAGGGATCGTGGGAGCAGTACTTC. Residues: CASRQPGQGSWEQYF.